These 9 T cell receptor beta chains came from one sample sequenced in a study of regulatory T cells in long-lasting Graves disease. CDR3 regions were amplified by Arm-PCR using iRepertoire HTBI primers to build TCR beta libraries. Via MiXCR, TCRdb re-called the multiplex PCR reads, giving one row per CDR3 protein. Of around 460,000 distinct CDR3 sequences in the sample, 22% were seen once. Time point specified: persistent/refractory GD, antithyroid drugs over 5 years with positive TRAb. From PBMCs, RNA was extracted and then used to make the TCR library. The sample was peripheral blood mononuclear cells (PBMCs), taken when the disease was refractory, from a patient treated with antithyroid drugs. The receptors here all came from a female donor with Graves disease.

Only a few counts were recorded for this clonotype. A much larger clone sits a single nucleotide away, making a read error possible. The J gene is TRBJ2-5, the V gene TRBV11-1; D remains ambiguous. Germline V gives CDR1 SGHAT, CDR2 FQDESV (reference sequence). This CDR3 spans 14 amino acids. The V end lost 2 bases, the J end lost 13 bases, and 20 bases lay between the germline ends. CDR3 residues: CASSLIGSSYERYF. In DNA form, the CDR3 reads TGTGCCAGCAGCTTAATCGGTAGCTCCTACGAGCGGTACTTC.

In its sample, this clonotype was seen many times. The J gene is TRBJ1-1, the V gene TRBV7-9; D uncertain. Trimming pared 2 bases from V and 6 bases from J, leaving 7 bases between. CDR1 and CDR2 from the germline V gene are SEHNR and FQNEAQ (reference sequence). The length of the CDR3 is 12 residues. CDR3 loop: CASSLFSAEAFF. The DNA for the CDR3 is TGTGCCAGCAGCTTATTCTCGGCTGAAGCTTTCTTT.

The chain couples TRBV7-2 to TRBJ2-7; 8 bases match TRBD1. The ends lost 5 bases at V and 3 bases at J; junction bases unmatched: 12. The germline gives CDR1 SGHTA, CDR2 FQGNSA. This CDR3 has 16 residues. This CDR3 reads CASSEGPQGALYEQYF. The CDR3 DNA follows: TGTGCCAGCAGCGAGGGGCCGCAGGGGGCGCTCTACGAGCAGTACTTC.

V gene TRBV6-1 combines with J gene TRBJ2-7; D remains ambiguous. CDR1 MNHNS and CDR2 SASEGT come from the germline V gene. This CDR3 is built from 12 residues. The V end lost 9 bases, the J end lost 6 bases, and 15 bases lay between the germline ends. The CDR3 nucleotides are TGTGCCAGTAAAGACAAGGTGGTCGAGCAGTACTTC. Amino acid sequence: CASKDKVVEQYF.

The table lists this clonotype with many counts. The chain recombines TRBV28 with TRBJ2-7; D unclear. This CDR3 region has 13 residues. Trimming removed 4 bases at V and 1 base at J, with 8 bases between. Germline V CDR1 and CDR2: MDHEN, SYDVKM. CDR3 protein: CASSWMGSYEQYF. CDR3 in DNA: TGTGCCAGCAGTTGGATGGGGTCCTACGAGCAGTACTTC.

This clonotype occurred many times. The rearrangement uses TRBV28 and TRBJ1-1; 7 bases line up with TRBD1. With 2 bases clipped from V and 0 bases from J, the junction kept 9 bases outside the gene matches. The CDR3 is 17 amino acids. Per the germline V gene, CDR1 is MDHEN and CDR2 is SYDVKM. CDR3 sequence: CASSLIGGGGMNTEAFF. The DNA for the CDR3 is TGTGCCAGCAGTTTAATTGGAGGGGGCGGGATGAACACTGAAGCTTTCTTT.

This clonotype was counted a few times. The chain is built from TRBV20-1 and TRBJ1-2, with D hard to call. The CDR3 runs to 11 residues. Germline V CDR1 and CDR2: DFQATT, SNEGSKA (reference sequence). Trimming cost V 8 bases and J 3 bases, with 10 bases left between them. The CDR3 coding sequence is TGCAGTCGCGTTGACCACTATGGCTACACCTTC. As protein: CSRVDHYGYTF.

This clonotype was picked up many times. This sequence joins TRBV6-1 and TRBJ1-6, with D unclear. With 5 bases removed from V and 9 bases from J, the gap between germline ends came to 8 bases. CDR1 and CDR2 from the germline V gene are MNHNS and SASEGT. This CDR3 region has 12 residues. The CDR3 nucleotides read TGTGCCAGCAGTCAAAACCTTTCACCCCTCCACTTT. The encoded protein is CASSQNLSPLHF.

The chain employs TRBV6-5 and TRBJ2-3, with TRBD2 as a possible D gene (6 bases). Germline CDR1 reads MNHEY; CDR2 reads SVGAGI. The CDR3 is 13 amino acids. Trimming pared 1 base from V and 5 bases from J, leaving 7 bases between. The CDR3 region is CASSYFSGDTQYF. CDR3 nucleotides: TGTGCCAGCAGTTACTTTAGCGGAGATACGCAGTATTTT.